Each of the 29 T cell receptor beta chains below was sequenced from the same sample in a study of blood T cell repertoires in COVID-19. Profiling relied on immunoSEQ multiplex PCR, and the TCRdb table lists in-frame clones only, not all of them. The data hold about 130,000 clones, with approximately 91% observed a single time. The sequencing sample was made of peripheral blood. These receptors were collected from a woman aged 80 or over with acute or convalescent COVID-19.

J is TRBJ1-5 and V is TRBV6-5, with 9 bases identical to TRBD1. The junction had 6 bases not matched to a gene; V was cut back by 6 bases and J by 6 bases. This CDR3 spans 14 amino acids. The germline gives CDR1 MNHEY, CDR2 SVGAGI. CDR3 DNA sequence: TGTGCCAGCAGCGCGACAGGGGGTTCTCAGCCCCAGCATTTT. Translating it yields CASSATGGSQPQHF.

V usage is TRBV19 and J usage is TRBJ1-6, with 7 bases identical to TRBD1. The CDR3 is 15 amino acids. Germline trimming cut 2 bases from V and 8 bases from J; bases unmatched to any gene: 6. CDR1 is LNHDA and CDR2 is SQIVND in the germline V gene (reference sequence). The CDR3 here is CASSISFRGYSPLHF. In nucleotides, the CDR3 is TGTGCCAGTAGTATATCGTTCAGGGGGTATTCACCCCTCCACTTT.

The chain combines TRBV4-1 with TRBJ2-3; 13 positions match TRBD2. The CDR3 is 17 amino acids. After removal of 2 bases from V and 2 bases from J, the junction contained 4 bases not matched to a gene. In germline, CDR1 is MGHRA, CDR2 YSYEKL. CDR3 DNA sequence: TGCGCCAGCAGCCAACCAACTAGCGGGGGGGTCACAGATACGCAGTATTTT. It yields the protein CASSQPTSGGVTDTQYF.

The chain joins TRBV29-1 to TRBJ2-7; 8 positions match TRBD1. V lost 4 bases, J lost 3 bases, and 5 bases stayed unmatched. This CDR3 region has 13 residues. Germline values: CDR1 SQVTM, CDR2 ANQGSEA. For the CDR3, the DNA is TGCAGCGTTGGCGGACAGGGACTCTACGAGCAGTACTTC. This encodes CSVGGQGLYEQYF.

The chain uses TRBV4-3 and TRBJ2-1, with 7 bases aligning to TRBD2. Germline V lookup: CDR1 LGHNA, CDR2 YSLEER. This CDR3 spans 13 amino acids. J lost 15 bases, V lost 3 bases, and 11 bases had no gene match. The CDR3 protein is CASSQELAAGVFF. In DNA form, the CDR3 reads TGCGCCAGCAGCCAGGAACTAGCTGCGGGGGTGTTCTTC.

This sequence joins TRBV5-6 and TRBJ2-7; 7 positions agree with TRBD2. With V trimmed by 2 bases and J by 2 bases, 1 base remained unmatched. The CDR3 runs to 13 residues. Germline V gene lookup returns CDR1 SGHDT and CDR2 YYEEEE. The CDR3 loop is CASSLRGAYEQYF. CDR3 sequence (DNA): TGTGCCAGCAGCTTACGGGGGGCCTACGAGCAGTACTTC.

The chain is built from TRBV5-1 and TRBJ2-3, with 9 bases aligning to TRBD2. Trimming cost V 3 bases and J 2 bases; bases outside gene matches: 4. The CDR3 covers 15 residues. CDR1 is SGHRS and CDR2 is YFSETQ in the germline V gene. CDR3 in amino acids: CASSSGTSFTDTQYF. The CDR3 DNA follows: TGCGCCAGCAGCTCCGGGACTAGCTTCACAGATACGCAGTATTTT.

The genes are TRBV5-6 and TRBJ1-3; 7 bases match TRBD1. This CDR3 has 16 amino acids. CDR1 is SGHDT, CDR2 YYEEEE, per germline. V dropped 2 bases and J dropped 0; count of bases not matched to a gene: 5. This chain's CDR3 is CASSFRQGYSGNTIYF. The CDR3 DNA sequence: TGTGCCAGCAGCTTCAGACAGGGCTACTCTGGAAACACCATATATTTT.

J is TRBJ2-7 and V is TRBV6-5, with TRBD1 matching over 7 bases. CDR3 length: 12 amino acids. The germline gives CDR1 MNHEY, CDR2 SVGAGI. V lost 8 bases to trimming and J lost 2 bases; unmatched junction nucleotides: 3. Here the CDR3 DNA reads TGTGCCAGCCGGACAGGCCCCTACGAGCAGTACTTC. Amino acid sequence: CASRTGPYEQYF.

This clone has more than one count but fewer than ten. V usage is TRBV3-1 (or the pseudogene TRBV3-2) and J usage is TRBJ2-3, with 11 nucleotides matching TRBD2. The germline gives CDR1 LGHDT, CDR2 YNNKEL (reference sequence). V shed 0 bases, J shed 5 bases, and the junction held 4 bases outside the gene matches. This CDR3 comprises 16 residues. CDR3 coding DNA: TGTGCCAGCAGCCAAGATTTAGCGGGGGGGCAAGATACGCAGTATTTT. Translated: CASSQDLAGGQDTQYF.

The CDR3 region is CASSPVGGSSYEQYF. The CDR3 coding sequence is TGTGCCAGCAGCCCAGTCGGCGGAAGCTCCTACGAGCAGTACTTC. V gene TRBV9 combines with J gene TRBJ2-7; no clear D. Germline values: CDR1 SGDLS, CDR2 YYNGEE. CDR3 length: 15 amino acids. The V gene lost 4 bases and the J gene lost 0 bases, with 14 bases spanning the gap. Together with reference TRBV9 and TRBJ2-7, the CDR3 gives the full variable domain: DSGVTQTPKHLITATGQRVTLRCSPRSGDLSVYWYQQSLDQGLQFLIQYYNGEERAKGNILERFSAQQFPDLHSELNLSSLELGDSALYFCASSPVGGSSYEQYFGPGTRLTVT.

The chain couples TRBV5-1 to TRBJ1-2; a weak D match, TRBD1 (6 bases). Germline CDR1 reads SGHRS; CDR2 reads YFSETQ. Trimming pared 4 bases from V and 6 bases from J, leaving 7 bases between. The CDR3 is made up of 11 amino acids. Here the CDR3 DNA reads TGCGCCAGCAGCAACAGGGATGGCTACACCTTC. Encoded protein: CASSNRDGYTF.

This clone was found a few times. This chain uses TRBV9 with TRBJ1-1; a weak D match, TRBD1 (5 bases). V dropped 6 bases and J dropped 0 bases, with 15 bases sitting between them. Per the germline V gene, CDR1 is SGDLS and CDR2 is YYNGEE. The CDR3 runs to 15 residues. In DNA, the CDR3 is TGTGCCAGCACCCCAGGGTCTGTAATGAACACTGAAGCTTTCTTT. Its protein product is CASTPGSVMNTEAFF.

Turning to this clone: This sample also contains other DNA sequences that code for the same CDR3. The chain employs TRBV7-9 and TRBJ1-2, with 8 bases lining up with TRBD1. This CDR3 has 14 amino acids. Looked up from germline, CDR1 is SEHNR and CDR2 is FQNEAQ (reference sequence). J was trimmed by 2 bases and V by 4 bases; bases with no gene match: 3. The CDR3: CASSSGQGNYGYTF. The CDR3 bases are TGTGCCAGCAGCTCCGGACAGGGCAACTATGGCTACACCTTC.

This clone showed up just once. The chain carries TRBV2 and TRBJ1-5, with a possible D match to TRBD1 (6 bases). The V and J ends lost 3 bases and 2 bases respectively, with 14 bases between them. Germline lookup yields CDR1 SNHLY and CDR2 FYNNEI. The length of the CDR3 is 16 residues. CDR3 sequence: CASSDRGMVGNQPQHF. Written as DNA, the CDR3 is TGTGCCAGCAGTGACAGGGGTATGGTGGGCAATCAGCCCCAGCATTTT.

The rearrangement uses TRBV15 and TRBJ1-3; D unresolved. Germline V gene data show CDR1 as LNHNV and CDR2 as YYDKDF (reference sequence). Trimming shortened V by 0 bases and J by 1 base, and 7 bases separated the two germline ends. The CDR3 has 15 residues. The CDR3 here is CATSRDRKSGNTIYF. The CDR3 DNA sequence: TGTGCCACCAGCAGAGACAGGAAATCTGGAAACACCATATATTTT.

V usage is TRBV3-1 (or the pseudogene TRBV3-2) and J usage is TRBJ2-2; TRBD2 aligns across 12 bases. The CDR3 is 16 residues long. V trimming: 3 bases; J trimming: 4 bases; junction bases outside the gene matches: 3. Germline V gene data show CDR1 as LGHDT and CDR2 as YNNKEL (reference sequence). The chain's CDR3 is CASSQTSGRGTGELFF. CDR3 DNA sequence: TGTGCCAGCAGCCAGACTAGCGGGAGAGGCACCGGGGAGCTGTTTTTT.

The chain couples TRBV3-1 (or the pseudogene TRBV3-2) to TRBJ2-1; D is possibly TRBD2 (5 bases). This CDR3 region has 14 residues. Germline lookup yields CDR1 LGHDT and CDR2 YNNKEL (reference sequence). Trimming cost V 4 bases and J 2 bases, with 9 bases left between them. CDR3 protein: CASSPAGAYNEQFF. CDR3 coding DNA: TGTGCCAGCAGCCCCGCCGGGGCCTACAATGAGCAGTTCTTC.

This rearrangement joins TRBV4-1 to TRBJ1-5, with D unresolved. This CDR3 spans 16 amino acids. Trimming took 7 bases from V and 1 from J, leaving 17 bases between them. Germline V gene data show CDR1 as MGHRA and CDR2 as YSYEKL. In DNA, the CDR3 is TGCGCCAGCACCCTGAACTCGGGAGTCAGCAATCAGCCCCAGCATTTT. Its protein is CASTLNSGVSNQPQHF.

CDR3 amino acids: CASSAGQVETQYF. The CDR3, as DNA: TGTGCCAGCAGCGCTGGCCAGGTAGAGACCCAGTACTTC. This chain joins TRBV9 and TRBJ2-5; D remains ambiguous. Germline-derived CDR1 and CDR2 are SGDLS and YYNGEE. Trimming took 3 bases from V and 4 from J, leaving 10 bases between them. The CDR3 loop spans 13 amino acids.

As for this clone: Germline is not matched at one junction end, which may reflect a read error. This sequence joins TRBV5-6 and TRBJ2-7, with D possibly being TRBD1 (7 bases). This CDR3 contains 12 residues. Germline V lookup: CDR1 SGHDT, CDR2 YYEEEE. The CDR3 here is CASTNSRQGGDF. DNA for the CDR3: TGTGCCAGCACTAATAGCCGGCAGGGGGGAGACTTC.

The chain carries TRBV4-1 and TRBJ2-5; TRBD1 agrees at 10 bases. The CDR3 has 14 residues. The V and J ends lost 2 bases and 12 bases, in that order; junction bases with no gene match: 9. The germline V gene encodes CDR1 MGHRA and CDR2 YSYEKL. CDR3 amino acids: CASSQFQGGQGEYF. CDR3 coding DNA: TGCGCCAGCAGCCAATTTCAGGGTGGACAGGGGGAGTACTTC.

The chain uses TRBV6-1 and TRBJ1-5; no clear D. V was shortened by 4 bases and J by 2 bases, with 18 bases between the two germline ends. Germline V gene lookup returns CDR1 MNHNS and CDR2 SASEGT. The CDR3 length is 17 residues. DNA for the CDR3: TGTGCCAGCAGTGGGCCATCTTCAATTTCTCGCAATCAGCCCCAGCATTTT. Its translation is CASSGPSSISRNQPQHF.

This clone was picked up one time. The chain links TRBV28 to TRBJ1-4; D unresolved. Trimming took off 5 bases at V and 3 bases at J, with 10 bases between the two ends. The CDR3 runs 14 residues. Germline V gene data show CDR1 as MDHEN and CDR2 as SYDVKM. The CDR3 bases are TGTGCCAGCAGTCCTGGGGAGGCTAATGAAAAACTGTTTTTT. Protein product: CASSPGEANEKLFF. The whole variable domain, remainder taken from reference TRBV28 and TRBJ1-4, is DVKVTQSSRYLVKRTGEKVFLECVQDMDHENMFWYRQDPGLGLRLIYFSYDVKMKEKGDIPEGYSVSREKKERFSLILESASTNQTSMYLCASSPGEANEKLFFGSGTQLSVL.

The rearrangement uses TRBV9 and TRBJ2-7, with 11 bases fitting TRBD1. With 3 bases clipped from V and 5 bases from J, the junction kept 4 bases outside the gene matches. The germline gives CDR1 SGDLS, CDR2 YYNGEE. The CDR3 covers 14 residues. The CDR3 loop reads CASSGTGGFHEQYF. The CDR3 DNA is TGTGCCAGCAGCGGGACAGGGGGCTTCCACGAGCAGTACTTC.

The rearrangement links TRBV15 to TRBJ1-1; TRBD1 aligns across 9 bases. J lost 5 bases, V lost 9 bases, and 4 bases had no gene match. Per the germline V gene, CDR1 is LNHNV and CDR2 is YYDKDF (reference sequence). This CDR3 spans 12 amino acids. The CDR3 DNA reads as TGTGCCACGGGGACAGGGAGTACTGAAGCTTTCTTT. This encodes CATGTGSTEAFF.

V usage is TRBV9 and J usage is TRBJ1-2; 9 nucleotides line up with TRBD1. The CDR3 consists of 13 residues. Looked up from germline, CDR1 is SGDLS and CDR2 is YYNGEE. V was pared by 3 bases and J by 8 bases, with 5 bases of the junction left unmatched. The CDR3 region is CASSEGTGWGYTF. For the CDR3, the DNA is TGTGCCAGCAGCGAGGGGACAGGGTGGGGCTACACCTTC. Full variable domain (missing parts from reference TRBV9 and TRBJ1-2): DSGVTQTPKHLITATGQRVTLRCSPRSGDLSVYWYQQSLDQGLQFLIQYYNGEERAKGNILERFSAQQFPDLHSELNLSSLELGDSALYFCASSEGTGWGYTFGSGTRLTVV.

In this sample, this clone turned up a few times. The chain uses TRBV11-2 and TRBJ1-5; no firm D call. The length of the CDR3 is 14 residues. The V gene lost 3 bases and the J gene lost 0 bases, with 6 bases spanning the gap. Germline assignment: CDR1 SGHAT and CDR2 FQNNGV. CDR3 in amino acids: CASSFCYSNQPQHF. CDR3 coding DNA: TGTGCCAGCAGCTTTTGTTATAGCAATCAGCCCCAGCATTTT. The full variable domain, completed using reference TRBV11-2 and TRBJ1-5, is EAGVAQSPRYKIIEKRQSVAFWCNPISGHATLYWYQQILGQGPKLLIQFQNNGVVDDSQLPKDRFSAERLKGVDSTLKIQPAKLEDSAVYLCASSFCYSNQPQHFGDGTRLSIL.

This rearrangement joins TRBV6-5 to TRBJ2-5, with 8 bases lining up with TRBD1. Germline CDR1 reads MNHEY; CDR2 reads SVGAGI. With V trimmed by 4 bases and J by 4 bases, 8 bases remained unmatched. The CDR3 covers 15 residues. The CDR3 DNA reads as TGTGCCAGCAGTTCCTTAGGACAGGGTAGAGAGACCCAGTACTTC. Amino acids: CASSSLGQGRETQYF.